Each of the 25 T cell receptor beta chains below was sequenced from the same sample in a study of T-cell memory formation after mild COVID-19. In TCRdb, the 5' RACE reads were re-called with MiXCR into one record per CDR3 protein. The sample records a few hundred thousand distinct CDR3 sequences, about 20% being singletons. The sample taken for sequencing was PBMCs or a T cell subset sorted from them (not recorded which). The source of these receptors is an adult woman who had mild COVID-19 (a few samples of this study predate the infection). Cell type and time point are not known.

V is TRBV7-9 and J is TRBJ1-6; D is undetermined. Germline V CDR1 and CDR2: SEHNR, FQNEAQ (reference sequence). V was shortened by 5 bases and J by 9 bases, with 20 bases between the two germline ends. The CDR3 covers 16 residues. CDR3 protein: CASSPRRPNEGSPLHF. The CDR3 DNA reads as TGTGCCAGCAGCCCACGACGGCCTAATGAGGGTTCACCCCTCCACTTT.

This chain links TRBV20-1 with TRBJ2-7; weak D call: TRBD2 (6 bases). Germline V gene lookup returns CDR1 DFQATT and CDR2 SNEGSKA (reference sequence). The CDR3 totals 13 residues. V lost 2 bases to trimming and J lost 2 bases, with 10 bases between them. The CDR3 protein is CSARYGTAYEQYF. CDR3 nucleotide sequence: TGCAGTGCTAGATACGGGACTGCCTACGAGCAGTACTTC.

The chain couples TRBV14 to TRBJ2-3; 14 bases are a match to TRBD2. Germline-derived CDR1 and CDR2 are SGHDN and FVKESK. The ends lost 0 bases at V and 5 bases at J; junction bases unmatched: 7. CDR3 length: 18 residues. The CDR3 sequence is CASSQEATSGRAGDTQYF. CDR3 DNA: TGTGCCAGCAGCCAAGAAGCGACTAGCGGGAGGGCCGGAGATACGCAGTATTTT.

The CDR3 nucleotides are TGTGCCAGCTTGAGCGGGGGGGCGTCCTACAATGAGCAGTTCTTC. Translated, it gives CASLSGGASYNEQFF. This chain links TRBV4-2 with TRBJ2-1; 10 bases fit TRBD2. CDR1 and CDR2 (germline): LGHNA, YNFKEQ. The CDR3 runs 15 residues. V was clipped by 8 bases and J by 1 base; unmatched bases: 5.

The chain carries TRBV29-1 and TRBJ2-5; D remains ambiguous. The CDR3 covers 13 residues. Looked up from germline, CDR1 is SQVTM and CDR2 is ANQGSEA. Trimming stripped 3 bases from V and 0 bases from J, with 8 bases between. CDR3 loop: CSVDGSYQETQYF. The CDR3 DNA is TGCAGCGTTGATGGCAGTTACCAAGAGACCCAGTACTTC.

This clonotype was picked up a small number of times. The genes are TRBV25-1 and TRBJ1-4, with D unclear. Germline CDR1 MGHDK, CDR2 SYGVNS. The V end was cut by 3 bases, the J end by 7 bases, with 21 bases between. The CDR3 is made up of 17 amino acids. CDR3 in DNA: TGTGCCAGCAGTGACTCCCATTACCGGATATATAGTGAAAAACTGTTTTTT. This translates into CASSDSHYRIYSEKLFF.

This clonotype has more than one count but fewer than ten. The chain carries TRBV7-8 and TRBJ2-6, with D possibly being TRBD1 (5 bases). The germline CDR1 and CDR2 sequences are SGHVS and FQNEAQ. The CDR3 consists of 17 residues. V lost 3 bases and J lost 0, with 12 bases in between. The CDR3 nucleotides read TGTGCCAGCAGCTTTCAGGGTCTCGGCTCTGGGGCCAACGTCCTGACTTTC. It yields the protein CASSFQGLGSGANVLTF.

The CDR3 sequence is CASSTAGGPQETQYF. The DNA of the CDR3 is TGTGCCAGTAGTACGGCGGGGGGACCCCAAGAGACCCAGTACTTC. The gene calls are TRBV19 and TRBJ2-5; 8 bases align to TRBD2. V shed 4 bases, J shed 1 base, and the junction held 5 bases outside the gene matches. The length of the CDR3 is 15 residues. The germline CDR1 and CDR2 sequences are LNHDA and SQIVND (reference sequence).

The chain uses TRBV7-8 and TRBJ2-5; D is undetermined. CDR1 is SGHVS and CDR2 is FQNEAQ in the germline V gene. The CDR3 spans 12 residues. The V end lost 5 bases, the J end lost 10 bases, and 14 bases lay between the germline ends. This CDR3 is CASSLPTGDQYF. CDR3 DNA: TGTGCCAGCAGCCTACCGACTGGGGACCAGTACTTC.

The chain employs TRBV28 and TRBJ1-2; D is possibly TRBD1 (6 bases). The length of the CDR3 is 15 residues. The V end lost 4 bases, the J end lost 4 bases, and 16 bases lay between the germline ends. Germline V gene data show CDR1 as MDHEN and CDR2 as SYDVKM. The CDR3 nucleotides are TGTGCCAGCAGTTCACGGACAGAGGATAGCTATGGCTACACCTTC. This encodes CASSSRTEDSYGYTF.

The chain employs TRBV5-1 and TRBJ1-1; 7 nucleotides align to TRBD1. Per germline, CDR1 SGHRS and CDR2 YFSETQ. This CDR3 comprises 14 residues. V lost 2 bases, J lost 13 bases, and 14 bases stayed unmatched. CDR3 amino acids: CASSFLQMGQRIFF. CDR3 nucleotide sequence: TGCGCCAGCAGCTTCCTGCAGATGGGACAGAGGATTTTCTTT.

This chain uses TRBV6-5 with TRBJ2-5, with 7 positions matching TRBD2. CDR3 size: 14 residues. V trimming: 2 bases; J trimming: 3 bases; junction bases outside the gene matches: 3. Germline V lookup: CDR1 MNHEY, CDR2 SVGAGI. In DNA form, the CDR3 reads TGTGCCAGCAGTTACGGGACTAACAAAGAGACCCAGTACTTC. It translates to CASSYGTNKETQYF.

Concerning this clonotype itself: One junction end does not reproduce the germline sequence, and a read error may be involved. This rearrangement joins TRBV9 to TRBJ1-1; the D gene is possibly TRBD1 (6 bases). The CDR3 length is 14 residues. The germline CDR1 and CDR2 sequences are SGDLS and YYNGEE. The DNA of the CDR3 is TGTGCCAGCAGCGTAACAAATCTCGGGGGGCACCCCGCCTTT. Translating gives CASSVTNLGGHPAF.

This chain connects TRBV15 to TRBJ2-1; TRBD1 aligns across 9 bases. The V gene's germline CDR1 is LNHNV and CDR2 YYDKDF (reference sequence). The CDR3 contains 14 residues. J was trimmed by 7 bases and V by 4 bases; bases with no gene match: 5. The DNA for the CDR3 is TGTGCCACCAGCATCCGGGACAGGGATAATGAGCAGTTCTTC. It codes for CATSIRDRDNEQFF.

The sample holds a few counts of this clonotype. The chain joins TRBV29-1 to TRBJ2-7; weak D call: TRBD1 (6 bases). V lost 0 bases, J lost 3 bases, and 12 bases lay in between. Germline V gene lookup returns CDR1 SQVTM and CDR2 ANQGSEA. The CDR3 covers 14 residues. The CDR3 reads CSVEEVQGSYEQYF. Written as DNA, the CDR3 is TGCAGCGTTGAAGAGGTACAGGGCAGCTACGAGCAGTACTTC.

The chain employs TRBV3-1 and TRBJ2-1, with 8 bases identical to TRBD2. Germline CDR1 is LGHDT and CDR2 is YNNKEL (reference sequence). The junction had 1 base not matched to a gene; V was cut back by 0 bases and J by 9 bases. The CDR3 is 13 residues long. The CDR3 sequence is CASSQDLAGEQFF. DNA for the CDR3: TGTGCCAGCAGCCAAGATCTAGCGGGTGAGCAGTTCTTC.

This sequence joins TRBV7-9 and TRBJ2-3, with TRBD2 matching 10 bases. Germline lookup yields CDR1 SEHNR and CDR2 FQNEAQ (reference sequence). This CDR3 comprises 17 residues. V lost 5 bases to trimming and J lost 0 bases; unmatched junction nucleotides: 8. The CDR3 nucleotides are TGTGCCAGCAGCCCAGGGACTAGCGAGTTTAGCACAGATACGCAGTATTTT. Amino acid sequence: CASSPGTSEFSTDTQYF.

This clonotype was detected a few times. The chain recombines TRBV11-3 with TRBJ2-1, with 9 bases fitting TRBD2. After removal of 7 bases from V and 4 bases from J, the junction contained 8 bases not matched to a gene. The CDR3 totals 15 residues. Germline assignment: CDR1 SGHNT and CDR2 YENEEA. DNA of the CDR3: TGTGCCAGCACCCCTATAGCGGGAGCTTACAATGAGCAGTTCTTC. It translates to CASTPIAGAYNEQFF. The complete variable domain, with remaining parts taken from reference TRBV11-3 and TRBJ2-1, reads EAGVVQSPRYKIIEKKQPVAFWCNPISGHNTLYWYLQNLGQGPELLIRYENEEAVDDSQLPKDRFSAERLKGVDSTLKIQPAELGDSAVYLCASTPIAGAYNEQFFGPGTRLTVL.

The chain employs TRBV12-3 or TRBV12-4 and TRBJ1-5, with TRBD1 matching 8 bases. V gave up 2 bases and J gave up 4 bases; unmatched junction bases: 10. The CDR3 consists of 17 residues. The CDR3 DNA follows: TGTGCCAGCAGTTTACTCGTAGGACAGGGTGGAAATCAGCCCCAGCATTTT. Its protein is CASSLLVGQGGNQPQHF.

This clonotype came up a few times. The rearrangement joins TRBV7-6 to TRBJ2-2; TRBD2 matches at 8 bases. V was clipped by 1 base and J by 4 bases; unmatched bases: 2. Germline assignment: CDR1 SGHVS and CDR2 FNYEAQ. There are 15 residues in the CDR3. In nucleotides, the CDR3 is TGTGCCAGCAGCTTAGTAGCGGGAAGCACCGGGGAGCTGTTTTTT. Translating it yields CASSLVAGSTGELFF.

This chain uses TRBV29-1 with TRBJ1-2, with 9 bases fitting TRBD1. Germline lookup yields CDR1 SQVTM and CDR2 ANQGSEA. The CDR3 totals 12 residues. V trimming: 6 bases; J trimming: 3 bases; junction bases outside the gene matches: 2. The CDR3 here is CSVGDRDYGYTF. The DNA of the CDR3 is TGCAGCGTGGGGGACAGGGACTATGGCTACACCTTC. The whole variable domain, remainder taken from reference TRBV29-1 and TRBJ1-2, is SAVISQKPSRDICQRGTSLTIQCQVDSQVTMMFWYRQQPGQSLTLIATANQGSEATYESGFVIDKFPISRPNLTFSTLTVSNMSPEDSSIYLCSVGDRDYGYTFGSGTRLTVV.

This clonotype has more than one count but fewer than ten. The chain recombines TRBV10-3 with TRBJ1-2; D not certain. Trimming took off 3 bases at V and 0 bases at J, with 8 bases between the two ends. Germline V gene lookup returns CDR1 ENHRY and CDR2 SYGVKD. This CDR3 has 14 amino acids. CDR3: CAISEWLSNYGYTF. DNA for the CDR3: TGTGCCATCAGTGAATGGTTATCTAACTATGGCTACACCTTC.

This clonotype was observed a few times. This chain uses TRBV20-1 with TRBJ1-1; D is undetermined. Germline V lookup: CDR1 DFQATT, CDR2 SNEGSKA (reference sequence). The length of the CDR3 is 15 residues. V lost 0 bases to trimming and J lost 0 bases, with 11 bases between them. The CDR3 nucleotides read TGCAGTGCTAGAGACACGGCCACGATGAACACTGAAGCTTTCTTT. Protein product: CSARDTATMNTEAFF.

V usage is TRBV29-1 and J usage is TRBJ1-1; D not resolved. Looked up from germline, CDR1 is SQVTM and CDR2 is ANQGSEA. Trimming shortened V by 2 bases and J by 3 bases, and 7 bases separated the two germline ends. The CDR3 is 12 residues long. CDR3 DNA: TGCAGCGTTGAAATAGGACACACTGAAGCTTTCTTT. As protein: CSVEIGHTEAFF.

The chain carries TRBV20-1 and TRBJ2-5; unclear D gene. The V gene's germline CDR1 is DFQATT and CDR2 SNEGSKA (reference sequence). Trimming stripped 6 bases from V and 5 bases from J, with 10 bases between. This CDR3 region has 11 residues. The CDR3 sequence: CSASKLETQYF. CDR3 nucleotide sequence: TGCAGTGCCTCTAAGTTGGAGACCCAGTACTTC.